Shown below are 5 T cell receptor beta chains from a single sample sequenced in a study of Tregs in tolerant kidney transplant recipients (dated by TCRdb to about 2019). The transplants used related donors along with nonmyeloablative bone marrow transplantation, and in the human trials mixed chimerism was transient. Library creation used the immunoSEQ multiplex PCR assay. TCRdb limited this immuneACCESS table to in-frame rearrangements with V and J called. A share of clones is missing; checked studies link under half to unresolved V genes, and the rest is unexplained. The table for this sample shows more than 10,000 clones. The ten most abundant clones make up 20% to 30% of the sample. This specimen consisted of CD8+ T cells from blood (PBMCs), obtained 24 months after the transplant. The receptors originated from a human patient who received a combined kidney and bone marrow transplant. After transplantation, some T cells may belong to the graft donor instead of the recipient.

Regarding this clone: The CDR3 end lies 3 residues beyond the end of the read and is filled in from the germline J gene. J is TRBJ1-1 and V is TRBV9; tentative D call: TRBD1 (5 bases). Trimming took 0 bases from V and 4 from J, leaving 10 bases between them. Germline V gene lookup returns CDR1 SGDLS and CDR2 YYNGEE. CDR3 length: 14 residues. The CDR3 protein is CASSVGRGGTEAFF. The sequenced CDR3 bases are TGTGCCAGCAGCGTAGGAAGGGGTGGCACTGAA.

Regarding this clone: The read finishes 3 residues shy of the CDR3 end, and the germline J gene is used to complete it. The chain uses TRBV7-8 and TRBJ2-7; 7 positions match TRBD1. J gave up 3 bases and V 3 bases, and 5 bases lay outside the gene matches. The CDR3 extends over 14 amino acids. CDR1 is SGHVS, CDR2 FQNEAQ, per germline. This chain's CDR3 is CASSFTPGGYEQYF. Partial CDR3 DNA: TGTGCCAGCAGCTTCACACCAGGGGGCTACGAG.

On this clone itself: The read ends 3 residues shy of where the CDR3 ends; the end is completed using the germline J gene. The chain uses TRBV7-2 and TRBJ2-7, with D uncertain. The V and J ends lost 6 bases and 0 bases respectively, with 15 bases between them. Germline lookup yields CDR1 SGHTA and CDR2 FQGNSA. The CDR3 is 15 residues long. The DNA read from the CDR3 is TGTGCCAGCAGACGAAGGCCAGAGGTCTCCTACGAG. Residues: CASRRRPEVSYE. In full, the CDR3 reads CASRRRPEVSYEQYF.

Turning to this clone: The CDR3 is cut off 3 residues early in the read; its end comes from the germline J gene. The chain links TRBV10-1 to TRBJ2-3; possibly TRBD2 for D (6 bases). Germline lookup yields CDR1 WNHNN and CDR2 SYGVQD (reference sequence). The CDR3 extends over 17 amino acids. The ends were cut back, 0 bases at V and 0 bases at J, with 13 bases in the middle. CDR3 amino acids: CASSESSVRGSTDTQYF. Partial CDR3 DNA: TGCGCCAGCAGTGAGTCTTCGGTGCGGGGTAGCACAGATACG.

As to this clone: Read coverage stops 3 residues before the CDR3 terminus; the germline J gene supplies the remainder. The rearrangement uses TRBV7-3 and TRBJ2-1; 11 bases agree with TRBD2. CDR1 is SGHTA and CDR2 is FQGTGA in the germline V gene. There are 15 residues in the CDR3. The ends lost 4 bases at V and 3 bases at J; junction bases unmatched: 2. Here the CDR3 reads CASSSGLADYNEQFF. The CDR3 DNA, read in part, is TGTGCCAGCAGCTCGGGACTAGCGGACTACAATGAG.